This paragraph covers one TCR beta chain sequence. The target antigen is unknown. The data derive from a study of cytomegalovirus exposure and HLA in healthy donors. The study's findings and limits: A later analysis linked 16,951 TCR beta sequences to HLA alleles at 0.05 false discovery rate. Further analysis was carried out later, and it showed several of the most significant clusters appearing linked to common viral pathogens. Being indistinguishable, some V segments were excluded, TRBV6-2 and TRBV6-3 among them.

Healthy bone marrow donors supplied every sample. Use of 60 Vbeta and 13 Jbeta primers characterized the PCR. Measured with immunoSEQ multiplex PCR; TCRdb has only the in-frame clones, and not every one. The data hold 130,000 or so clones, with 50% to 75% observed a single time. The CDR3 is made up of 16 amino acids. The germline CDR1 and CDR2 sequences are MDHEN and SYDVKM. The junction had 8 bases not matched to a gene; V was cut back by 5 bases and J by 2 bases. Sequencing input: PBMCs. The sequence was collected from a woman in her thirties or forties in good health and CMV-seronegative. The chain employs TRBV28 and TRBJ2-5; 10 bases map to TRBD2. CDR3 in DNA: TGTGCCAGCAGTCCTGGCTGGACTAGCGGACAAGAGACCCAGTACTTC. Translating gives CASSPGWTSGQETQYF.